The rows below give T cell receptor beta chains drawn from one sample of a study of T-cell reconstitution after alpha-beta-depleted transplantation in children. TCRdb re-derived calls from the PCR reads in MiXCR, one entry per CDR3 protein. Of 450,000 to 600,000 distinct CDR3 sequences listed, approximately 13% are singletons. Sequencing used PBMCs, mostly from graft donor cells, obtained 360 days after TCRalphabeta/CD19-depleted stem cell transplant. The source of these receptors is a male patient between 5 and 17 years old who had a stem cell transplant for acute myeloid leukemia, so the T cells may come from the graft donor. CDR3s include the opening cysteine and the closing phenylalanine or tryptophan. D genes are given only for firm matches. Some rows mark clone size as missing; the rest say once, few, many or name a class of expanded clone.

>TRBD2|TRBJ2-7|TRBV29-1|-
TGCAGCGTTGAAGATAGGACTAGCGGTTCGAGGTACTTC
CSVEDRTSGSRYF
>-|TRBJ2-7|TRBV25-1|few
TGTGCCAGCAGTGATCCGGGACGGACTCTGTACGAGCAGTACTTC
CASSDPGRTLYEQYF
>TRBD2|TRBJ2-1|TRBV27|-
TGTGCCAGCACCCATGCGCCCCGGGAGGGGAATGAGCAGTTCTTC
CASTHAPREGNEQFF
>-|TRBJ1-5|TRBV12-3/TRBV12-4|-
TGTGCCAGCAGTTTATTGGGAGGCGTTGATCAGCCCCAGCATTTT
CASSLLGGVDQPQHF
>TRBD2|TRBJ2-7|TRBV20-1|-
TGCTGTGCTAGAGGTCCCCTTAGCGGGAGCTCCTACGAGCAGTACTTC
CCARGPLSGSSYEQYF
>-|TRBJ2-3|TRBV5-5|few
TGTGCCAGCAGCTTGGACAGTTTCACAGATACGCAGTATTTT
CASSLDSFTDTQYF
>TRBD2|TRBJ2-7|TRBV20-1|many
TGCAGTCAACCCGGGACTAACTCCTACGAGCAGTACTTC
CSQPGTNSYEQYF
>TRBD2|TRBJ2-3|TRBV5-6|few
TGTGCCAGCAGCTTAGGGGCGGGAGTCAACAGATTCACGCAGTATTTT
CASSLGAGVNRFTQYF
>-|TRBJ2-3|TRBV14|few
TGTGCCAGCAGCAACCTAGTGGTTCAAGGAGATACGCAGTATTTT
CASSNLVVQGDTQYF
>TRBD2|TRBJ2-3|TRBV7-7|-
TGTGCTAGCAGCCCCCGCCTGGGGACTAGCGGCACAGATACGCAGTATTTT
CASSPRLGTSGTDTQYF
>TRBD1|TRBJ1-3|TRBV6-1|few
TGTGCCAGCACCCCAGGGGGGCTGAACTCTGGAAACACCATATATTTT
CASTPGGLNSGNTIYF
>TRBD2|TRBJ2-1|TRBV20-1|many
TGCAGTGCCGATAGCGGGAGGAATTACAATGAGCAGTTCTTC
CSADSGRNYNEQFF
>-|TRBJ1-1|TRBV5-6|few
TGTGCCAGCAGCTGGGTCCCTCGAGTGAACACTGAAGCTTTCTTT
CASSWVPRVNTEAFF
>-|TRBJ1-1|TRBV20-1|-
TGCAGTGCTGGCGGTGGGGACGGGATCATGAACACTGAAGCTTTCTTT
CSAGGGDGIMNTEAFF
>-|TRBJ2-1|TRBV20-1|-
TGCAGTGCGGATGGGCCTCTCAATGAGCAGTTCTTC
CSADGPLNEQFF
>-|TRBJ2-5|TRBV11-2|-
TGTGCCAGCAGCTGGGGGGACAGCCCAGAGACCCAGTACTTC
CASSWGDSPETQYF
>-|TRBJ1-4|TRBV27|-
TGTGCCAGCATTACTTGGGCTCGTCCCCTTTTT
CASITWARPLF
>-|TRBJ1-5|TRBV23-1|few
TGCGCCAGCAGTCCCGGGCCCCAGCATTTT
CASSPGPQHF
>TRBD1|TRBJ2-1|TRBV12-3/TRBV12-4|many
TGTGCCAGCAGTGCCGGGACAGTTCTCTACAATGAGCAGTTCTTC
CASSAGTVLYNEQFF
>-|TRBJ2-7|TRBV5-1|few
TGCGCCAGCAGCTTGATGAAGGGACTTTTCTACGAGCAGTACTTC
CASSLMKGLFYEQYF
>-|TRBJ2-6|TRBV19|-
TGTGCCAGTAGTAGGTGGGTCCTCTCTGGGGCCAACGTCCTGACTTTC
CASSRWVLSGANVLTF
>TRBD2|TRBJ2-3|TRBV11-2|few
TGTGCCAGCATCTCCCGGGAGGGCCGGTTGACAGATACGCAGTATTTT
CASISREGRLTDTQYF
>-|TRBJ1-1|TRBV12-3/TRBV12-4|few
TGTGCCAGCAGGGGAAGGGAGAACACTGAAGCTTTCTTT
CASRGRENTEAFF
>-|TRBJ2-1|TRBV12-3/TRBV12-4|many
TGTGCCAGCACCATCCAGGGGGGGTTAGGGAATGAGCAGTTCTTC
CASTIQGGLGNEQFF
>-|TRBJ2-7|TRBV9|few
TGTGCCAGCAGCGTAGGAGCGGACTACGAGCAGTACTTC
CASSVGADYEQYF
>-|TRBJ1-1|TRBV6-6|-
TGTGCCAGCACCCGGGCGAGAGAAGCTTTCTTT
CASTRAREAFF
>-|TRBJ1-6|TRBV28|few
TGTGCCAGCAGTTTTGGAGACAGGTCTTATAATTCACCCCTCCACTTT
CASSFGDRSYNSPLHF
>TRBD2|TRBJ2-3|TRBV29-1|few
TGCAGCGAGAGGACTAGTTATTATACGCAGTATTTT
CSERTSYYTQYF
>TRBD2|TRBJ2-7|TRBV10-3|-
TGTGCCATCAGTGGTGATAGCGGGAGCTACGAGCAGTACTTC
CAISGDSGSYEQYF
>TRBD1|TRBJ2-2|TRBV29-1|many
TGCAGCGTGGGACAGCCCGGGGTCACCGGGGAGCTGTTTTTT
CSVGQPGVTGELFF
>TRBD1|TRBJ2-4|TRBV12-3/TRBV12-4|few
TGTGCCAGCAGTTACTGGACAGGGCCCAAAAACATTCAGTACTTC
CASSYWTGPKNIQYF
>-|TRBJ2-1|TRBV23-1|-
TGCGCCAGCAGTCACAACGAGTGGGATGAGCAGTTCTTC
CASSHNEWDEQFF
>-|TRBJ2-7|TRBV6-4|-
TGTGCCAGCAGCCCCTCACCTGGTTACGAGCAGTACTTC
CASSPSPGYEQYF
>-|TRBJ2-7|TRBV6-2/TRBV6-3|few
TGTGCCAGCAGTTTCTTTAGCTCCTACGAGCAGTACTTC
CASSFFSSYEQYF
>TRBD2|TRBJ2-5|TRBV6-2/TRBV6-3|many
TGTGCCAGCAGTGATCTAGCGGGAGTGCTCCAAGAGACCCAGTACTTC
CASSDLAGVLQETQYF
>-|TRBJ2-3|TRBV10-3|few
TGTGCCATCAGGGGCTTGGGAGAGGTTGATACGCAGTATTTT
CAIRGLGEVDTQYF
>-|TRBJ2-3|TRBV7-2|-
TGTGCCAGCAGCTCCTCATTAGATACGCAGTATTTT
CASSSSLDTQYF
>-|TRBJ2-4|TRBV29-1|few
TGCAGCGTTGTTAGCGGATCTAAAAACATTCAGTACTTC
CSVVSGSKNIQYF
>-|TRBJ2-1|TRBV4-2|-
TGTGCCAGCAGCAGAGGGGGAGGAGGCTCCTACAATGAGCAGTTCTTC
CASSRGGGGSYNEQFF
>-|TRBJ2-1|TRBV12-3/TRBV12-4|few
TGTGCCAGCAACGACTTGTTATCCTACAATGAGCAGTTCTTC
CASNDLLSYNEQFF
>-|TRBJ2-1|TRBV29-1|few
TGCAGCGTTGAAGTGCGGCGGAGCGCCTACAATGAGCAGTTCTTC
CSVEVRRSAYNEQFF
>-|TRBJ1-5|TRBV12-1|few
TGTGCCAGCAGACTACTCCGCCCCAGGGGGGGCAATCAGCCCCAGCATTTT
CASRLLRPRGGNQPQHF
>TRBD1|TRBJ2-7|TRBV10-3|few
TGTGCCACCTATTCGGACAGGGTAATCGACGAGCAGTACTTC
CATYSDRVIDEQYF
>TRBD2|TRBJ2-5|TRBV2|few
TGTGCCAGCAGCGTATCCGGGACTAGCGGACCCCTCGGGGTTGAGACCCAGTACTTC
CASSVSGTSGPLGVETQYF
>TRBD1|TRBJ2-1|TRBV24-1|-
TGTGCCACCAGTGACCCTGGACAGGGACATGAGCAGTTCTTC
CATSDPGQGHEQFF
>TRBD1|TRBJ2-3|TRBV5-1|-
TGCGCCAGCAGCTTTCCAACAGGGGGTAGAACAGATACGCAGTATTTT
CASSFPTGGRTDTQYF
>TRBD2|TRBJ2-1|TRBV5-1|few
TGCGCCAGCAGCCTGGGACTAGCGGGCACCCCCGAGCAGTTCTTC
CASSLGLAGTPEQFF
>-|TRBJ1-1|TRBV4-2|-
TGTGCCAGCAGCCAGATAAAGGCCAGTGAAGCTTTCTTT
CASSQIKASEAFF
>-|TRBJ2-1|TRBV7-9|-
TGTGCCAGCAGCTCCTGGGTGTCGGGAGTAGTAAATGAGCAGTTCTTC
CASSSWVSGVVNEQFF
>TRBD2|TRBJ2-7|TRBV12-3/TRBV12-4|-
TGTGCCAGCAGTTTAGCCTTAGCGGGAGGGGGCTACGAGCAGTACTTC
CASSLALAGGGYEQYF
>-|TRBJ2-7|TRBV4-3|few
TGCGCCAGCAGCCAAGATCTTAGCACAGGGAGCCCCTACGAGCAGTACTTC
CASSQDLSTGSPYEQYF
>-|TRBJ2-2|TRBV21-1|-
TGTGCCAGCAACCCGGGACTAGCGATCAACACCGGGGAGCTGTTTTTT
CASNPGLAINTGELFF
>-|TRBJ2-2|TRBV20-1|-
TGCTGTGCTCGCCTGGGGCTCCCCCGGCATCGCACCGGGGAGCTGTTTTTT
CCARLGLPRHRTGELFF
>-|TRBJ2-1|TRBV19|few
TGTGCCAGTAGTATAGCGCAAAGGGTGATCTTC
CASSIAQRVIF
>-|TRBJ2-5|TRBV30|-
TGTGCCTGGAGTGCAACCCTCCCCGGGACCCAGTACTTC
CAWSATLPGTQYF
>-|TRBJ2-7|TRBV10-3|-
TGTGCCATCAGTGATCCTGGGGGGTCAGAGCAGTACTTC
CAISDPGGSEQYF
>-|TRBJ1-3|TRBV5-1|-
TGCGCCAGCAGCTTGGGACAGTCCTCTGGAAACACCATATATTTT
CASSLGQSSGNTIYF
>TRBD2|TRBJ2-3|TRBV20-1|-
TGCAGTGCTGGTACGGGAGGGCCCTCCACAGATACGCAGTATTTT
CSAGTGGPSTDTQYF